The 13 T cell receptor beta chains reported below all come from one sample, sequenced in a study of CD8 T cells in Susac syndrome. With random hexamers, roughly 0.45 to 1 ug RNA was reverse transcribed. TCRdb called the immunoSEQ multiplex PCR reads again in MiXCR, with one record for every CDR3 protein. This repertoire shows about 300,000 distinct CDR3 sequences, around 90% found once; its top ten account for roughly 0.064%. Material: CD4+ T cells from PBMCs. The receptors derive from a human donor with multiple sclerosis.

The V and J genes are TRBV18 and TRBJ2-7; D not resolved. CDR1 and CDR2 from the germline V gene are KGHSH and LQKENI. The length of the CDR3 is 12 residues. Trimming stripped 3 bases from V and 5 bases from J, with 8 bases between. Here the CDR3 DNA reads TGTGCCAGCTCACCGGGCGACCACGAGCAGTACTTC. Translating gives CASSPGDHEQYF.

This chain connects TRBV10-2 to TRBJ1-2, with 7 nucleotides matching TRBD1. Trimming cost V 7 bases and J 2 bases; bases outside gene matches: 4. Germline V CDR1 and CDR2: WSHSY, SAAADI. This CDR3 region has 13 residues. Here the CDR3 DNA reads TGCGCCAGCATGGGGGGACAGAACTATGGCTACACCTTC. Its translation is CASMGGQNYGYTF.

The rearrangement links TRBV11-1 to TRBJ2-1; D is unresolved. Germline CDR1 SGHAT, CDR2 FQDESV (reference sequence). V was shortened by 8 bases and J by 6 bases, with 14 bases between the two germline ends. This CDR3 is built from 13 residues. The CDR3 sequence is CASSPRPINEQFF. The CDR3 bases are TGTGCCAGCTCACCTCGGCCCATCAATGAGCAGTTCTTC.

This CDR3 reads CSVEAGPETQYF. CDR3 nucleotides: TGCAGCGTTGAGGCGGGGCCTGAGACCCAGTACTTC. This chain uses TRBV29-1 with TRBJ2-5; possibly TRBD2 for D (6 bases). The CDR3 runs 12 residues. Germline V gene sequence: CDR1 SQVTM, CDR2 ANQGSEA. V lost 3 bases and J lost 5, with 10 bases in between.

As DNA, the CDR3 is TGTGCCAGTAGTGGAACTTCTGGTTATAGCAATCAGCCCCAGCATTTT. It yields the protein CASSGTSGYSNQPQHF. The chain is built from TRBV19 and TRBJ1-5; no reliable D call. The CDR3 is 16 amino acids. The germline CDR1 and CDR2 sequences are LNHDA and SQIVND (reference sequence). Trimming pared 5 bases from V and 0 bases from J, leaving 14 bases between.

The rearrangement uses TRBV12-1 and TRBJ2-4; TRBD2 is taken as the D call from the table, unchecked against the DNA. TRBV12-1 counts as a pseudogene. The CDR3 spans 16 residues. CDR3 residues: CASSTLLRTPKNIQYF. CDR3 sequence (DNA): TGTGCCAGCAGCACGCTACTCAGGACCCCCAAAAACATTCAGTACTTC.

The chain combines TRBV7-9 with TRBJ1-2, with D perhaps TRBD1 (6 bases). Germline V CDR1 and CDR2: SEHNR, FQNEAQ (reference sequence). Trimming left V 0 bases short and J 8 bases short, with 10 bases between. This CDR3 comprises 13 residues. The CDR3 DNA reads TGTGCCAGCAGCTTAGCGGGGGCGCAGGGCTACACCTTC. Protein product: CASSLAGAQGYTF.

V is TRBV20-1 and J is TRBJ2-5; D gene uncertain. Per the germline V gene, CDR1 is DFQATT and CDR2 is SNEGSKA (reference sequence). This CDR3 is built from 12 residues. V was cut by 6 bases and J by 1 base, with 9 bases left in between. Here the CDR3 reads CSAERSQETQYF. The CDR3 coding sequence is TGCAGTGCCGAAAGAAGCCAAGAGACCCAGTACTTC.

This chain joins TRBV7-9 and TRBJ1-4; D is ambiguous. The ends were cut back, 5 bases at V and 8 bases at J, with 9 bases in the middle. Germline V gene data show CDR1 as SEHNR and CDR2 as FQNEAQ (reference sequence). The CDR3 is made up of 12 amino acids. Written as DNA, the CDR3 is TGTGCCAGCAGCCGCATACAGGAAAAACTGTTTTTT. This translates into CASSRIQEKLFF.

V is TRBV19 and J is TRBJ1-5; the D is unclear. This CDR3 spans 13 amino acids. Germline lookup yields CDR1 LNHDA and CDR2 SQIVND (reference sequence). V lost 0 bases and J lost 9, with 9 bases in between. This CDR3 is CASSIDRRSPQHF. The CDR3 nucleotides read TGTGCCAGTAGTATAGATCGGCGGTCGCCCCAGCATTTT.

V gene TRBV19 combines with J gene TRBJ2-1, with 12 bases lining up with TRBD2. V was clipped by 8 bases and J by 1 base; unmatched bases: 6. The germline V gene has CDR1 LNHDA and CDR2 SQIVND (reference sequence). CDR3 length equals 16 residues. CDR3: CASGRTSGNSYNEQFF. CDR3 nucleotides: TGTGCCAGTGGACGGACTAGCGGGAATTCCTACAATGAGCAGTTCTTC.

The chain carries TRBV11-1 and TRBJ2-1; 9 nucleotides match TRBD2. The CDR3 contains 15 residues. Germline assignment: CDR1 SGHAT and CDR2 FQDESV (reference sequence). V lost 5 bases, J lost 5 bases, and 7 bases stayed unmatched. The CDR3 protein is CASSLGRGGNNEQFF. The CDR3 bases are TGTGCCAGCAGCCTAGGGCGGGGGGGCAACAATGAGCAGTTCTTC.

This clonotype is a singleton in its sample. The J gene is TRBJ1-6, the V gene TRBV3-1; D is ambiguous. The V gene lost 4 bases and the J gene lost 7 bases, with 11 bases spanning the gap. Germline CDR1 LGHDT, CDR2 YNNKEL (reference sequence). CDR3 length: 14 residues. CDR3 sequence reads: CASSRTAVNSPLHF. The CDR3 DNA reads TGTGCCAGCAGCCGGACCGCCGTGAATTCACCCCTCCACTTT. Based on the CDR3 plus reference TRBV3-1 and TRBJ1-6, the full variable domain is DTAVSQTPKYLVTQMGNDKSIKCEQNLGHDTMYWYKQDSKKFLKIMFSYNNKELIINETVPNRFSPKSPDKAHLNLHINSLELGDSAVYFCASSRTAVNSPLHFGNGTRLTVT.